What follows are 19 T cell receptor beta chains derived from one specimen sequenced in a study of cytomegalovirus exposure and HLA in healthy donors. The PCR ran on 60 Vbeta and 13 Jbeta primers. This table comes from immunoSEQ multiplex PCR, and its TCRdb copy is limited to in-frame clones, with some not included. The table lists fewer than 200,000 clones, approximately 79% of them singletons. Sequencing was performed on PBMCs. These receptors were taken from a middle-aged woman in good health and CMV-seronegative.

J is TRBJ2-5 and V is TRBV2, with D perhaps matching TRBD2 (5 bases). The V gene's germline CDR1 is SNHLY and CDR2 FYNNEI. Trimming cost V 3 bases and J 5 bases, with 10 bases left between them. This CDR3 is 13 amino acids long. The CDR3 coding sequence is TGTGCCAGCAGTGAGGACTTACGGGAGACCCAGTACTTC. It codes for CASSEDLRETQYF.

The CDR3 loop reads CASSVTQTQYF. As DNA, the CDR3 is TGTGCCAGCAGTGTGACACAGACCCAGTACTTC. The chain uses TRBV2 and TRBJ2-5, with D unclear. V was shortened by 4 bases and J by 6 bases, with 6 bases between the two germline ends. The CDR3 consists of 11 residues. The germline gives CDR1 SNHLY, CDR2 FYNNEI.

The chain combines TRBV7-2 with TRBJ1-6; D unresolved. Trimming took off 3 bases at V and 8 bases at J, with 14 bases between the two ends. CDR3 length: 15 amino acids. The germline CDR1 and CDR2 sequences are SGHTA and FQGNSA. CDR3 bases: TGTGCCAGCAGCTTCGCCAGGATCGCAGATTCACCCCTCCACTTT. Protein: CASSFARIADSPLHF.

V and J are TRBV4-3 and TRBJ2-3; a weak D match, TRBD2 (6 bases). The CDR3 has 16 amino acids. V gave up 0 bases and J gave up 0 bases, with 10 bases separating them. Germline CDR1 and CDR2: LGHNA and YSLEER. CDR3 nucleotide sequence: TGCGCCAGCAGCCAAGAGGGCGGGATCAGCACAGATACGCAGTATTTT. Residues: CASSQEGGISTDTQYF.

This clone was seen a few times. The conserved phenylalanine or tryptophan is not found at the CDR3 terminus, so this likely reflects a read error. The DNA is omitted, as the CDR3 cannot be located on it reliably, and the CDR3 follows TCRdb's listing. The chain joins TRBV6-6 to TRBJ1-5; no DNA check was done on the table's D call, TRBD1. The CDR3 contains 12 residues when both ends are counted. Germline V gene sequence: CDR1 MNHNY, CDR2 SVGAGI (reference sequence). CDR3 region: CASSPGQGPRFI.

Written as DNA, the CDR3 is TGTGCCAGCAGTGAATGGCGTATCGGGAAGGCCGCCGGGGAGCTGTTTTTT. Protein: CASSEWRIGKAAGELFF. The rearrangement joins TRBV2 to TRBJ2-2, with a weak D call TRBD2 (5 bases). Germline V gene sequence: CDR1 SNHLY, CDR2 FYNNEI. V was pared by 2 bases and J by 6 bases, with 19 bases between. The CDR3 runs 17 residues.

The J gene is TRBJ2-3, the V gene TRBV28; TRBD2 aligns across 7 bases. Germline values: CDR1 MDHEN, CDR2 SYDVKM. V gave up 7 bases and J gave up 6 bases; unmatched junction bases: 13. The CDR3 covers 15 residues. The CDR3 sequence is CASTLGAARGDTQYF. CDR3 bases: TGTGCCAGCACCCTTGGCGCAGCGCGGGGGGATACGCAGTATTTT.

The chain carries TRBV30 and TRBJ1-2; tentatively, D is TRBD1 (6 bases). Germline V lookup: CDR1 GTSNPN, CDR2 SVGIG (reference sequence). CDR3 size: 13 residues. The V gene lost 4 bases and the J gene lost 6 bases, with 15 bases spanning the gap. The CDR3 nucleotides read TGTGCCTGGACCGGGGGGGCAGGACATGGCTACACCTTC. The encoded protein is CAWTGGAGHGYTF.

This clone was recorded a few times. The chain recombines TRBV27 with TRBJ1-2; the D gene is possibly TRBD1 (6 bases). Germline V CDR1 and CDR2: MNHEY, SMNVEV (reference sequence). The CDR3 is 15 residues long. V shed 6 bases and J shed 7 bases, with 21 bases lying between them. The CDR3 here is CASRQTGRGLAGYTF. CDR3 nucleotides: TGTGCCAGCAGACAAACCGGCAGGGGCTTGGCTGGCTACACCTTC.

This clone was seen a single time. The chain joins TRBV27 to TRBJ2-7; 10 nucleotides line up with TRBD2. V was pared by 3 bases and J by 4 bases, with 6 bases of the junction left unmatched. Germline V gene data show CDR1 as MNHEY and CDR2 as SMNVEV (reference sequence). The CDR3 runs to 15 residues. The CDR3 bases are TGTGCCAGCAGTTTCCAGCGGGGGGGCCAGTACGAGCAGTACTTC. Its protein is CASSFQRGGQYEQYF.

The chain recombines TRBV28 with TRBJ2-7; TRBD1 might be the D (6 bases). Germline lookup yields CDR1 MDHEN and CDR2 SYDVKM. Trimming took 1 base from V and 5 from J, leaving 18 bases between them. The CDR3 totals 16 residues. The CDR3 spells CASSLSWTADWDEQYF. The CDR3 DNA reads TGTGCCAGCAGTTTATCGTGGACAGCTGACTGGGACGAGCAGTACTTC.

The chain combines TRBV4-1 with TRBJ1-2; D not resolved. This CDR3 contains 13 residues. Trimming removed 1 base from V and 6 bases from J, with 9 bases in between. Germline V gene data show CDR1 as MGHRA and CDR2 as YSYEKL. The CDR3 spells CASSQVAGNGYTF. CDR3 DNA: TGCGCCAGCAGCCAAGTGGCAGGTAATGGCTACACCTTC.

The CDR3 DNA follows: TGTGCCAGCAGTATGGCCCTCAATCAGCCCCAGCATTTT. Residues: CASSMALNQPQHF. The chain uses TRBV6-4 and TRBJ1-5, with D hard to call. V was clipped by 5 bases and J by 3 bases, with 8 bases between them. The CDR3 is made up of 13 amino acids. Germline CDR1 is MRHNA and CDR2 is SNTAGT.

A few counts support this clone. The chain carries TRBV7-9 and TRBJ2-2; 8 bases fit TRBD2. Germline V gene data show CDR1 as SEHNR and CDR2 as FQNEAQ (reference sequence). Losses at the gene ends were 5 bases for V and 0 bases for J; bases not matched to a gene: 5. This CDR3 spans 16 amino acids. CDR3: CASSKNSGANTGELFF. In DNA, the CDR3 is TGTGCCAGCAGCAAGAATAGCGGGGCGAACACCGGGGAGCTGTTTTTT.

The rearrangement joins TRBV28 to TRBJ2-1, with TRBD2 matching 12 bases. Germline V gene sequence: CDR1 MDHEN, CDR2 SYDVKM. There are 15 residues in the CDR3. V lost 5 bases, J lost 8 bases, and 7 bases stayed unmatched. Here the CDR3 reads CASSQTSGGIDEQFF. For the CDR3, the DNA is TGTGCCAGCAGTCAAACTAGCGGGGGGATCGATGAGCAGTTCTTC.

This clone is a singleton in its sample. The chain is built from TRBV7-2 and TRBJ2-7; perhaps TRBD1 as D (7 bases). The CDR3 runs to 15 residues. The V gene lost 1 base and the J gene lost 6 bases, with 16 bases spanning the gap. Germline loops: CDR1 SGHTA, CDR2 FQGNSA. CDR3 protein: CASSLDRRQGGEQYF. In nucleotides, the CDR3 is TGTGCCAGCAGCTTAGATCGACGTCAGGGGGGCGAGCAGTACTTC.

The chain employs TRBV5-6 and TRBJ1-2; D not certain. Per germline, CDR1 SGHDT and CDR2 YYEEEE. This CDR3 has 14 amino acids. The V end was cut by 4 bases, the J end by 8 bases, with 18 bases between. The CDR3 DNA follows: TGTGCCAGCAGCCCGCGTACAGTGCCTTGCGGCTACACCTTC. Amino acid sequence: CASSPRTVPCGYTF.

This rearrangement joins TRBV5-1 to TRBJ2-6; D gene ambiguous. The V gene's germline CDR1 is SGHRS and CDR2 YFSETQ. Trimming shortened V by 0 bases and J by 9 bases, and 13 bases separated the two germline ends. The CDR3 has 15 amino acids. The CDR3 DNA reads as TGCGCCAGCAGCTTGGGGCAGGTCGTGAGCAACGTCCTGACTTTC. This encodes CASSLGQVVSNVLTF.

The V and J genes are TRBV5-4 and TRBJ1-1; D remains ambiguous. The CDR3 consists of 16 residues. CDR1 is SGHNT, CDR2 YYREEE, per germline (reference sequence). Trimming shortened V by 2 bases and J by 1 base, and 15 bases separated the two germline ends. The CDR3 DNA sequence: TGTGCCAGCAGCTTCCCCCCTAGAGCCGGGAACACTGAAGCTTTCTTT. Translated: CASSFPPRAGNTEAFF.